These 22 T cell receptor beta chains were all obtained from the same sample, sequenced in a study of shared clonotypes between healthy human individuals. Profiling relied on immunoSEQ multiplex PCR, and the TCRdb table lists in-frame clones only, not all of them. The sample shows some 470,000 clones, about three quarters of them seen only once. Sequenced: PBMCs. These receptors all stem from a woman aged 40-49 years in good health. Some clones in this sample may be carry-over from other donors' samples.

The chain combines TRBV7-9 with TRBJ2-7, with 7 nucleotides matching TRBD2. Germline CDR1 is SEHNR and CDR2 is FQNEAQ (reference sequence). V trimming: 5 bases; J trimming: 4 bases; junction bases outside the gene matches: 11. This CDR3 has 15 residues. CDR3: CASSPAPSGVYEQYF. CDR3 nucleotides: TGTGCCAGCAGCCCCGCACCTAGCGGAGTTTACGAGCAGTACTTC.

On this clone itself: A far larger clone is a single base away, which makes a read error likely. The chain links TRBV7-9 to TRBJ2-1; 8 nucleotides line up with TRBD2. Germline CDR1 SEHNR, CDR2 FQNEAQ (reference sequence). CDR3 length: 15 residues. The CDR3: CASGFRTSGHNEQFF. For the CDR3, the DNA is TGTGCCAGCGGCTTCAGAACTAGCGGACACAATGAGCAGTTCTTC.

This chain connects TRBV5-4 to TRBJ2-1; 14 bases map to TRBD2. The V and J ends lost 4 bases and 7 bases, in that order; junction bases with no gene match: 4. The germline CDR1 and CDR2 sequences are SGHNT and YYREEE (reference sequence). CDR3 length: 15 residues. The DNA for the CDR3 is TGTGCCAGCAGCCGGGGGACTAGCGGGAGTAATGAGCAGTTCTTC. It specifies CASSRGTSGSNEQFF.

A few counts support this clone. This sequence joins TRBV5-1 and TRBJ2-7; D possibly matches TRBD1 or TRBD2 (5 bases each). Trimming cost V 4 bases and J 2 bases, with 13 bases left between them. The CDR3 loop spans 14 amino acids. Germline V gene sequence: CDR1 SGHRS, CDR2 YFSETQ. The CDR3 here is CASSLRDGTYEQYF. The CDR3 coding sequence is TGCGCCAGCAGCCTCCGGGACGGGACCTACGAGCAGTACTTC. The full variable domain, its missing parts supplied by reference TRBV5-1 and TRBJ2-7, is KAGVTQTPRYLIKTRGQQVTLSCSPISGHRSVSWYQQTPGQGLQFLFEYFSETQRNKGNFPGRFSGRQFSNSRSEMNVSTLELGDSALYLCASSLRDGTYEQYFGPGTRLTVT.

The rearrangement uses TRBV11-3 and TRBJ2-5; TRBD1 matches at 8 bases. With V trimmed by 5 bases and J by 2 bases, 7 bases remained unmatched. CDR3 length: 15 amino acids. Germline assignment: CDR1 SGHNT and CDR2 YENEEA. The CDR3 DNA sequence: TGTGCCAGCAGCCCAGGGGGCGCGGGGCAAGAGACCCAGTACTTC. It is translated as CASSPGGAGQETQYF.

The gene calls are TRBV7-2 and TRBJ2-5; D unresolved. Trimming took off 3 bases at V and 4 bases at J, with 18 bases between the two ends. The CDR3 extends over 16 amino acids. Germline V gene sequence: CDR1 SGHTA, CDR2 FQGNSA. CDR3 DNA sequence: TGTGCCAGCAGCTTCAATGCCGCGAATCTATTAGAGACCCAGTACTTC. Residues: CASSFNAANLLETQYF.

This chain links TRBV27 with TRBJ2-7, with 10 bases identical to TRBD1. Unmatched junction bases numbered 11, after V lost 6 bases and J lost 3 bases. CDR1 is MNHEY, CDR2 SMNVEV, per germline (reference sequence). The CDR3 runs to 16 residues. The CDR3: CASRRRQGAKIYEQYF. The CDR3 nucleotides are TGTGCCAGCAGAAGACGACAGGGGGCAAAGATCTACGAGCAGTACTTC.

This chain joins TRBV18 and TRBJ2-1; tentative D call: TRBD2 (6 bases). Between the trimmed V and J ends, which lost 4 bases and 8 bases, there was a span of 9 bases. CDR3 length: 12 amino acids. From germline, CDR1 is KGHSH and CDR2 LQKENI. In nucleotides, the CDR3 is TGTGCCAGCTCACAGTTAGCGGATGAGCAGTTCTTC. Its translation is CASSQLADEQFF.

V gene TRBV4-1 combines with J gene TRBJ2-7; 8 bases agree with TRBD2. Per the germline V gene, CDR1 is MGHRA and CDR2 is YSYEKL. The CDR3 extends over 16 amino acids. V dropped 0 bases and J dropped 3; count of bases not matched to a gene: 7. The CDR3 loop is CASSQDLTSGDYEQYF. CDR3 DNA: TGCGCCAGCAGCCAAGATCTAACTAGCGGAGACTACGAGCAGTACTTC.

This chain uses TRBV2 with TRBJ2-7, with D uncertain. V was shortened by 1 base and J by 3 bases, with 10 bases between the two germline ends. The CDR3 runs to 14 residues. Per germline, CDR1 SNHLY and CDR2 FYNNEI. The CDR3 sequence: CASSEGWTRYEQYF. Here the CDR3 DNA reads TGTGCCAGCAGTGAAGGGTGGACGCGCTACGAGCAGTACTTC.

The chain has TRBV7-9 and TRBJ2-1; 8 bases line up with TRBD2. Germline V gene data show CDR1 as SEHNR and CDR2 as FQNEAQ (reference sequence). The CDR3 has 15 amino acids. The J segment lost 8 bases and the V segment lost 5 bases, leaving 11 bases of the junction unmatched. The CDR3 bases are TGTGCCAGCAGCCCCGGGATAGCGGGACGGGATGAGCAGTTCTTC. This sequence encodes CASSPGIAGRDEQFF.

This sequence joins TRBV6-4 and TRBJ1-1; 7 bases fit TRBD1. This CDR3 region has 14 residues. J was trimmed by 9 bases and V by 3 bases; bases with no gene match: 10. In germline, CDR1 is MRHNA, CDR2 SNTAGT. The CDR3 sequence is CASSEAGQASKAFF. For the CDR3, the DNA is TGTGCCAGCAGTGAGGCTGGACAGGCCTCCAAAGCTTTCTTT.

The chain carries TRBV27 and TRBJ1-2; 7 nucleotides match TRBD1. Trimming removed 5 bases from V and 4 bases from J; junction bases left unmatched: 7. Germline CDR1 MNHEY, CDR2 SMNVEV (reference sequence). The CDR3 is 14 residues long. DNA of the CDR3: TGTGCCAGCAGTCCCCAAGGGGGCGCCTATGGCTACACCTTC. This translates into CASSPQGGAYGYTF.

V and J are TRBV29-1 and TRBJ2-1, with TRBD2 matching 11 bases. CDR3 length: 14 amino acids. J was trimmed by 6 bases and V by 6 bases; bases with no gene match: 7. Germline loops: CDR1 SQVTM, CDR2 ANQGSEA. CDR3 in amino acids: CSVKTSGASNEQFF. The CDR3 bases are TGCAGCGTAAAGACTAGCGGGGCCTCCAATGAGCAGTTCTTC.

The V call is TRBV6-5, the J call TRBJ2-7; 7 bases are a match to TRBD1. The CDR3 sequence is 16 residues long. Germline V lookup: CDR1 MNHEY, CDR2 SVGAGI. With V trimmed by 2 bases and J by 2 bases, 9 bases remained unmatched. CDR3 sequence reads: CASSYTIGQAPYEQYF. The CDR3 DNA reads TGTGCCAGCAGTTACACTATAGGACAGGCCCCCTACGAGCAGTACTTC.

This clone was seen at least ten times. The CDR3 is CSVATGRGNNQPQHF. CDR3 sequence (DNA): TGCAGCGTCGCGACAGGTAGAGGGAACAATCAGCCCCAGCATTTT. J is TRBJ1-5 and V is TRBV29-1; possible D gene TRBD1, 6 bases. The length of the CDR3 is 15 residues. The germline V gene encodes CDR1 SQVTM and CDR2 ANQGSEA. With 6 bases removed from V and 3 bases from J, the gap between germline ends came to 18 bases.

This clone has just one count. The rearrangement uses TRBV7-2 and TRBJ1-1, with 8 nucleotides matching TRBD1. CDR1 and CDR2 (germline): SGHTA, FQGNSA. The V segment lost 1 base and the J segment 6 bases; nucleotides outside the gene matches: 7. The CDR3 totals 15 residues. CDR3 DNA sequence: TGTGCCAGCAGCTTAGACGCAGGGGGCGCCTCTGAAGCTTTCTTT. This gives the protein CASSLDAGGASEAFF.

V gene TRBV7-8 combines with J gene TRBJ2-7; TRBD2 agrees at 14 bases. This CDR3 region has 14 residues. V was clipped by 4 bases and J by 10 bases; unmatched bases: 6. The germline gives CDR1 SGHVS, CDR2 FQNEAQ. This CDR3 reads CASSSRTSGRSQYF. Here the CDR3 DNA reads TGTGCCAGCAGCTCACGGACTAGCGGGAGGTCACAGTACTTC.

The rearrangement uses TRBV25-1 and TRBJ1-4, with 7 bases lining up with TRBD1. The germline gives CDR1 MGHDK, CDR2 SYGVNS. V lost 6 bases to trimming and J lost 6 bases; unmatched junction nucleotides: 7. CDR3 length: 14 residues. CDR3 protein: CASRDYGTDEKLFF. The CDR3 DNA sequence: TGTGCCAGCAGAGACTATGGGACAGATGAAAAACTGTTTTTT.

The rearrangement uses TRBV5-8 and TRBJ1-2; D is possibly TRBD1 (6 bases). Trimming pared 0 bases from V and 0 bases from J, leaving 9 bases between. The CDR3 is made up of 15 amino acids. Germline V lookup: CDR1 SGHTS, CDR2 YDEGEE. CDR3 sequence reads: CASSLAGQTNYGYTF. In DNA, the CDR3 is TGTGCCAGCAGCTTGGCCGGACAGACTAACTATGGCTACACCTTC.

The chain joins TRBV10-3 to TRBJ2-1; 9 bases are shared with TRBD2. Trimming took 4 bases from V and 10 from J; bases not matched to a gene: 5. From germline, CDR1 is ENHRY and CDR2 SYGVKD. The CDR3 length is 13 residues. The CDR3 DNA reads TGTGCCATCAGTGCGGGACTAGCACGCGAGCAGTTCTTC. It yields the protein CAISAGLAREQFF.

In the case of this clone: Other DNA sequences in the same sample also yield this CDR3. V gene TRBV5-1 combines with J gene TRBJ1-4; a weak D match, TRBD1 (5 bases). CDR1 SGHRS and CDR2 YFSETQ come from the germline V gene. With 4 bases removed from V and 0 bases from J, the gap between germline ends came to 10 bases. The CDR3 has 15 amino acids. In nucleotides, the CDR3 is TGCGCCAGCAGCCGGGGGGGAGCAACTAATGAAAAACTGTTTTTT. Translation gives CASSRGGATNEKLFF. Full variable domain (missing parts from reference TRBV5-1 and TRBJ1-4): KAGVTQTPRYLIKTRGQQVTLSCSPISGHRSVSWYQQTPGQGLQFLFEYFSETQRNKGNFPGRFSGRQFSNSRSEMNVSTLELGDSALYLCASSRGGATNEKLFFGSGTQLSVL.